This TCR beta chain was documented in a study of blood T cell repertoires in COVID-19. Overall study: Sources were T cells, B-cell-depleted T cells, or PBMCs; the material itself was cDNA or gDNA.

The V gene's germline CDR1 is KGHSH and CDR2 LQKENI. Trimming cost V 2 bases and J 7 bases; bases outside gene matches: 2. The CDR3 extends over 14 amino acids. As processed by the authors: Scientists estimated how many nucleated cells there were by amplifying reference gene primers. TCRdb keeps only in-frame clones here, not all; method: immunoSEQ multiplex PCR. V, J and clone size derive from that table, while D and trimming were established from the DNA sequence. The sample consists of tens of thousands of clones, approximately 90% of them appearing once. The sequence derives from a man aged 55-75 years with acute or convalescent COVID-19. The gene calls are TRBV18 and TRBJ2-1; 10 bases are shared with TRBD2. Sequencing input: peripheral blood. For the CDR3, the DNA is TGTGCCAGCTCACCAAGCGGGGGGGCAAATGAGCAGTTCTTC. Residues: CASSPSGGANEQFF.